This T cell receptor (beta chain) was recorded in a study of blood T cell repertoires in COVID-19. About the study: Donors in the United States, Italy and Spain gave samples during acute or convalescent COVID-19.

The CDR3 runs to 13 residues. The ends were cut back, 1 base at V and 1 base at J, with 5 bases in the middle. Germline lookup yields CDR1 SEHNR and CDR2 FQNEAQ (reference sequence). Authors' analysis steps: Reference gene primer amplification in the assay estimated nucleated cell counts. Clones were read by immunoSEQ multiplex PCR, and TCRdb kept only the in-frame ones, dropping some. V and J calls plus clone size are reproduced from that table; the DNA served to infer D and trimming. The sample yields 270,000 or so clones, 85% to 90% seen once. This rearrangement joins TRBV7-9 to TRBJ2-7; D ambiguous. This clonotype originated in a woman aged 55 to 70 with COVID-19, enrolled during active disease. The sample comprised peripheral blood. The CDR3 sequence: CASSLDRSYEQYF. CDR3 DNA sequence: TGTGCCAGCAGCTTAGACAGATCCTACGAGCAGTACTTC.